This T cell receptor beta chain was identified in a study of T-cell reconstitution after alpha-beta-depleted transplantation in children. Findings and limits, study-wide: Approximately two months post-transplant, alpha-beta T cells reportedly originated from several hundred expanded graft clones. By one year post-transplant, T-cell counts and diversity largely arose from T cells that were newly produced.

For TCRbeta, the library was prepared with unique molecular identifiers. TCRdb re-called the PCR reads through MiXCR, storing one row per CDR3 protein. The sample consists of hundreds of thousands of distinct CDR3 sequences, about 23% of them appearing once. This clonotype was seen ten or more times. Its matching antigen is unknown. The germline V and J ends were trimmed by 0 bases and 1 base, with 12 bases remaining between them. The germline gives CDR1 DFQATT, CDR2 SNEGSKA (reference sequence). This CDR3 is built from 15 residues. The specimen comprised PBMCs, mostly from graft donor cells, sampled 360 days after TCRalphabeta/CD19-depleted stem cell transplant. The TCR comes from a boy under three years old who had a stem cell transplant for acute myeloid leukemia, so the T cells may come from the graft donor. The V and J genes are TRBV20-1 and TRBJ1-1, with D perhaps matching TRBD1 (5 bases). DNA of the CDR3: TGCAGTGCTAGAGATATGACAGTGGGGAACACTGAAGCTTTCTTT. Protein sequence: CSARDMTVGNTEAFF.